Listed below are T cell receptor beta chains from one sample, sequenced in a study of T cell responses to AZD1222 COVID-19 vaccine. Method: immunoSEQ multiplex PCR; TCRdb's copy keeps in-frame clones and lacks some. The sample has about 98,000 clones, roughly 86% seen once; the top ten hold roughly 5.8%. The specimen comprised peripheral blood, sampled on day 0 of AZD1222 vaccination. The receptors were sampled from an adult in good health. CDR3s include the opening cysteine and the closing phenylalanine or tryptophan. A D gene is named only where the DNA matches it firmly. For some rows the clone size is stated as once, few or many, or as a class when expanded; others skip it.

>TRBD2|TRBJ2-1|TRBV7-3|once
TGTGCCAGCAGCCACGGGACTAGCTCCAATGAGCAGTTCTTC
CASSHGTSSNEQFF
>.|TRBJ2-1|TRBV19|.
TGTGCCAGTAGTATCAGGCGGGATTACAATGAGCAGTTCTTC
CASSIRRDYNEQFF
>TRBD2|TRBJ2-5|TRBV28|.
TGTGCCAGCAGTTTATTGACGATAGCGGGTCAAGAGACCCAGTACTTC
CASSLLTIAGQETQYF
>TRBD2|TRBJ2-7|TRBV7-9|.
TGTGCCAGCAGCTTTCCCAGCGGGAACTACGAGCAGTACTTC
CASSFPSGNYEQYF
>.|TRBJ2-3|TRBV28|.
TGTGCCAGCAGGGGGTCTAGCACAGATACGCAGTATTTT
CASRGSSTDTQYF
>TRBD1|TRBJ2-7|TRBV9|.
TGTGCCAGCAGCGTAGGAGGGGGCGTACGCCCCTACGAGCAGTACTTC
CASSVGGGVRPYEQYF
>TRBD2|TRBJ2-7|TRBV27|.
TGTGCCAGCAGAACCGGGACTAGCCCGACGGAGCAGTACTTC
CASRTGTSPTEQYF
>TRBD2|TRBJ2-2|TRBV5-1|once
TGCGCCAGCAGTCGGCTAGCGGGAGGAATGAACACCGGGGAGCTGTTTTTT
CASSRLAGGMNTGELFF
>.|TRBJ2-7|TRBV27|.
TGTGCCAGCAGTTGGGAGAGAGGCTACGAGCAGTACTTC
CASSWERGYEQYF
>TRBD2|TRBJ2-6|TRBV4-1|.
TGCGCCAGCAGCCAAGAGGGACTAGCGGGAGCTGGGGCCAACGTCCTGACTTTC
CASSQEGLAGAGANVLTF
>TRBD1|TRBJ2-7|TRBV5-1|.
TGCGCCAGCAGCTACCCCGGACAGGGTGATAACGAGCAGTACTTC
CASSYPGQGDNEQYF
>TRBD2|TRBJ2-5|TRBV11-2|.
TGTGCCAGCAGCCTACGACTGGGTAGCGGGGGTCAAGAGACCCAGTACTTC
CASSLRLGSGGQETQYF
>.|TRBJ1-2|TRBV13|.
TGTGCCAGCAGCTTAGGTAAAGGGGCGCCGGGGCCCTATGGCTACACCTTC
CASSLGKGAPGPYGYTF
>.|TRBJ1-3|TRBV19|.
TGTGCCAACATTAACCAGACAGACTACTCTGGAAACACCATATATTTT
CANINQTDYSGNTIYF
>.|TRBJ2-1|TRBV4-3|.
TGCGCCAGCAGCCCAATTCTAGCGATCCGCTACAATGAGCAGTTCTTC
CASSPILAIRYNEQFF
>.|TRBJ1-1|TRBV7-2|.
TGTGCCAGCAGCTTAGTTCCAGGGACCAACACTGAAGCTTTCTTT
CASSLVPGTNTEAFF
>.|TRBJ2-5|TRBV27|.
TGTGCCAGCAGTCCCCTCCGACAGGAGCTAGGAGAGACCCAGTACTTC
CASSPLRQELGETQYF
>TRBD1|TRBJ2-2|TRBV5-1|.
TGCGCCAGCAGCGACGACAGGGTTACCGGGGAGCTGTTTTTT
CASSDDRVTGELFF
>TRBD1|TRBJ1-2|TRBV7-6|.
TGTGCCAGCAGCTTCGGCAGGGGGAACTATGGCTACACCTTC
CASSFGRGNYGYTF
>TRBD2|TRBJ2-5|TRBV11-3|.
TGTGCCAGCAGCTTGGGAGCCGGGACTAGCGGTGAAGAGACCCAGTACTTC
CASSLGAGTSGEETQYF
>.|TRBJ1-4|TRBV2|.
TGTGCCAGCAGTCCTCTTTTATCGTCAACTAATGAAAAACTGTTTTTT
CASSPLLSSTNEKLFF
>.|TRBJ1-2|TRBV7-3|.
TGTGCCAGCAGCTTACTCGGGACGGAGCCTTCCGGCTACACCTTC
CASSLLGTEPSGYTF
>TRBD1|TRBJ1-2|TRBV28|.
TGTGCCAGCAAATCAGGGGGCGGCTATGGCTACACCTTC
CASKSGGGYGYTF
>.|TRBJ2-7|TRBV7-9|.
TGTGCCAGCAGCCCCCCAACGGGGGACGAGCAGTACTTC
CASSPPTGDEQYF
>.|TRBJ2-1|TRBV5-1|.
TGCGCCAGCAGCCCTCACCAGCGTGGGAATGAGCAGTTCTTC
CASSPHQRGNEQFF
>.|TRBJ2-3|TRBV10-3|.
TGTGCCATCAAAACAGGGAACACAGATACGCAGTATTTT
CAIKTGNTDTQYF
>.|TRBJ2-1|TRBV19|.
TGTGCCAGTAGCCCAGCCCGCCAGCGCAGCTCCTACAATGAGCAGTTCTTC
CASSPARQRSSYNEQFF
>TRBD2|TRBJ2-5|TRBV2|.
TGTGCCAGCAAGAGCCGGGGGGAAGAGACCCAGTACTTC
CASKSRGEETQYF
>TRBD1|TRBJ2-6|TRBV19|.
TGTGCCAGTAGTAGATTGGGACAGGGAATTAGAGGCTCTGGGGCCAACGTCCTGACTTTC
CASSRLGQGIRGSGANVLTF
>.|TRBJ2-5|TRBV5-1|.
TGCGCCAGCAGCTTGTTAGGTGAGACCCAGTACTTC
CASSLLGETQYF
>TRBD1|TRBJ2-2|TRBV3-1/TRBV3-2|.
TGTGCCAGCAGGCAGGAGGACAGGGGTGACACCGGGGAGCTGTTTTTT
CASRQEDRGDTGELFF
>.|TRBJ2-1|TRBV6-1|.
TGTGCCAGCAGTGAGGAGCGGGCTCAGTTCTTC
CASSEERAQFF
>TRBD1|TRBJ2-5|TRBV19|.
TGTGCCAGTAGCCGGGACAGGGGGCTGGAGACCCAGTACTTC
CASSRDRGLETQYF
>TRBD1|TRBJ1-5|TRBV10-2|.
TGCGCCAGCAGTTCGGGGACAGTTTACAATCAGCCCCAGCATTTT
CASSSGTVYNQPQHF
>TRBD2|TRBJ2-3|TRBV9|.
TGTGCCAGCAGCTCGCTAGCGGCGGGTCTCGATACGCAGTATTTT
CASSSLAAGLDTQYF
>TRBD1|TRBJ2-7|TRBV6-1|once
TGTGCCAGCAGTGCCCTGGTGACAGGGGGCGCGTCAGCCTCCTACGAGCAGTACTTC
CASSALVTGGASASYEQYF
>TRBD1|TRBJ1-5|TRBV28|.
TGTGCCAGCAGTTTCCGCGGACAGGGCCTGAATCAGCCCCAGCATTTT
CASSFRGQGLNQPQHF
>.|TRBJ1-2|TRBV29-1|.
TGCAGCGTTTCGATGGGAAAGGGAACTAACTATGGCTACACCTTC
CSVSMGKGTNYGYTF
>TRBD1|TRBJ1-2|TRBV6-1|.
TGTGCCAGCAGTGACGGACAGGGCGATTCGGGCTACACCTTC
CASSDGQGDSGYTF
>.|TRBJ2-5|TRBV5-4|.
TGTGCCAGCAGCTCCGGGACTTACCAAGAGACCCAGTACTTC
CASSSGTYQETQYF
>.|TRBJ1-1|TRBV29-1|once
TGCAGCGTCGAAACATACTCCGACAGCTACACTGAAGCTTTCTTT
CSVETYSDSYTEAFF